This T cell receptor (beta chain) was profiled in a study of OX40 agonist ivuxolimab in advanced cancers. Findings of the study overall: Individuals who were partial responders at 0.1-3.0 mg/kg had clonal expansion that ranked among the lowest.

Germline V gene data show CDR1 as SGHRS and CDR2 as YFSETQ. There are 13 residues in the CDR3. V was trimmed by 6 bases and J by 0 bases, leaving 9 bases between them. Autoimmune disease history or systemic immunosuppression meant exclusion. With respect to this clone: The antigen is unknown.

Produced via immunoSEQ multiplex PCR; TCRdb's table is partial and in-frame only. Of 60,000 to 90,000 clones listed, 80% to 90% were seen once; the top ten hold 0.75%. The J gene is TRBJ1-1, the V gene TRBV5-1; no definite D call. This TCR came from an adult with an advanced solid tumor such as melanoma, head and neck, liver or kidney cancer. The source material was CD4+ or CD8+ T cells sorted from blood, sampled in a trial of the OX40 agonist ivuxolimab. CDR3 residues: CASIADMNTEAFF. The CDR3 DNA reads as TGCGCCAGCATTGCAGACATGAACACTGAAGCTTTCTTT. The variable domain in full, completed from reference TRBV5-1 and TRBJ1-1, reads KAGVTQTPRYLIKTRGQQVTLSCSPISGHRSVSWYQQTPGQGLQFLFEYFSETQRNKGNFPGRFSGRQFSNSRSEMNVSTLELGDSALYLCASIADMNTEAFFGQGTRLTVV.